This record looks at one TCR beta chain sequence and its context. Its target is unknown. Under the ViraFEST assay, PBMC were stimulated with viral peptide pools so that antigen-specific CD4+ T cells expanded. Sequencing was performed afterwards. Culture lasted about ten days before CD4+ T cell isolation. The person's infection with SARS-CoV-2, confirmed by PCR, took place between March and December 2020. On days 3 and 7, fresh IL-2 medium replaced half the medium. These data belong to a study of vaccination effects on CD4 cells after COVID-19. This CDR3 has 14 residues. The V gene lost 4 bases and the J gene lost 5 bases, with 16 bases spanning the gap. The V gene's germline CDR1 is SGHRS and CDR2 YFSETQ. Generated by immunoSEQ multiplex PCR, the TCRdb table keeps only in-frame clones and is missing some. This table has 70,000 or so clones, around 70% appearing once.

This clonotype was sampled from a human donor who had a prior SARS-CoV-2 infection. This rearrangement joins TRBV5-1 to TRBJ2-7, with TRBD2 as a possible D gene (6 bases). This specimen was CD4+ T cells from PBMCs cultured with HIV peptides, taken before COVID-19 vaccination. Described subset: HIV-1 Nef peptide pool negative control/reference culture. The CDR3 nucleotides read TGCGCCAGCAGCGACCCGAAGACTAGTAACGAGCAGTACTTC. Amino acids: CASSDPKTSNEQYF.